This T cell receptor (beta chain) was sequenced for a study of blood T cell repertoires in COVID-19. This clone turned up a few times. The CDR3 length is 14 residues. V was pared by 0 bases and J by 3 bases, with 0 bases of the junction left unmatched. Germline CDR1 and CDR2: SGDLS and YYNGEE. Produced via immunoSEQ multiplex PCR; TCRdb's table is partial and in-frame only. The table lists 150,000 to 200,000 clones, roughly 87% of them singletons. This receptor was identified in a woman in her 30s who had recovered from COVID-19. The chain recombines TRBV9 with TRBJ2-7; 10 bases line up with TRBD2. Material for sequencing was PBMCs or T cells enriched from blood (not recorded which). The DNA for the CDR3 is TGTGCCAGCAGCGTAGCTAGCGGGGGCTACGAGCAGTACTTC. Translation gives CASSVASGGYEQYF.